A selection of T cell receptor beta chains follows, all from one sample in a study of blood T cells in healthy people across ages. Via MiXCR, TCRdb re-called the 5' RACE reads, giving one row per CDR3 protein. Found here are over a million distinct CDR3 sequences, roughly a quarter of them singletons; the top ten hold about 0.72%. This sample also appeared in a second study, on T cells of mothers and their children.

The sample comprised blood. These receptor sequences come from a girl aged 2-10 years in good health. Both conserved end residues are part of each CDR3. D genes are given only for firm matches. A clone size is listed for some rows: how often the clone was seen (once, few, many), or a class if it is expanded.

>13|TRBV29-1|-|TRBJ1-1|few
CSGSGQLNTEAFF
TGCAGCGGCTCGGGACAACTGAACACTGAAGCTTTCTTT
>13|TRBV29-1|-|TRBJ1-1|few
CSVVRGRNTEAFF
TGCAGCGTTGTCCGGGGACGCAACACTGAAGCTTTCTTT
>17|TRBV28|TRBD1|TRBJ2-5|-
CASRDRGLRKGQETQYF
TGTGCCAGCCGGGACAGGGGGCTTCGGAAGGGCCAAGAGACCCAGTACTTC
>15|TRBV20-1|TRBD2|TRBJ2-3|-
CSATDQGTRLDTQYF
TGCAGTGCCACTGATCAAGGGACTAGACTAGATACGCAGTATTTT
>13|TRBV29-1|-|TRBJ2-1|few
CSVDADWGNEQFF
TGCAGCGTTGATGCAGATTGGGGCAATGAGCAGTTCTTC
>12|TRBV7-2|-|TRBJ2-7|-
CASTHPGGEQYF
TGTGCCAGCACCCATCCTGGGGGCGAGCAGTACTTC
>15|TRBV6-5|TRBD2|TRBJ2-5|-
CASRTLTSGEETQYF
TGTGCCAGCAGAACCCTGACTAGCGGGGAAGAGACCCAGTACTTC
>13|TRBV4-2|-|TRBJ1-4|few
CASSQVDSGPLFF
TGTGCCAGCAGCCAAGTGGACTCAGGGCCCCTGTTTTTT
>15|TRBV29-1|TRBD2|TRBJ2-1|-
CSVEKRLAGDNEQFF
TGCAGCGTTGAAAAACGACTAGCGGGGGACAATGAGCAGTTCTTC
>15|TRBV20-1|TRBD2|TRBJ2-1|-
CSARGRRDYYNEQFF
TGCAGTGCTAGAGGACGCCGGGACTACTACAATGAGCAGTTCTTC
>15|TRBV9|TRBD1|TRBJ2-5|few
CASSASGTGQETQYF
TGTGCCAGCAGCGCTTCCGGGACAGGGCAAGAGACCCAGTACTTC
>12|TRBV29-1|TRBD2|TRBJ2-1|few
CSVAGGGNEQFF
TGCAGCGTTGCGGGGGGGGGGAATGAGCAGTTCTTC
>14|TRBV29-1|-|TRBJ2-7|-
CSVLTGTGTYEQYF
TGCAGCGTGTTAACCGGGACGGGGACCTACGAGCAGTACTTC